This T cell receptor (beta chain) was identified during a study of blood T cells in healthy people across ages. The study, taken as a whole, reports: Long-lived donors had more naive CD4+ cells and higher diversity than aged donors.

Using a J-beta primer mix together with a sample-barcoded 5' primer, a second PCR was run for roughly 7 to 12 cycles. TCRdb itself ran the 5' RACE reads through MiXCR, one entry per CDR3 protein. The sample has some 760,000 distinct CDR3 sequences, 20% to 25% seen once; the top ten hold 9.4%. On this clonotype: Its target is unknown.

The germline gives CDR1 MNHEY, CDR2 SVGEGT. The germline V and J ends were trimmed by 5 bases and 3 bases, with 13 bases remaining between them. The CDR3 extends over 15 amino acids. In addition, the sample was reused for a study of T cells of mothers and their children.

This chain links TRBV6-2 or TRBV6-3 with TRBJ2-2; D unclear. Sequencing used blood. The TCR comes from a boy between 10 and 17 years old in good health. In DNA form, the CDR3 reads TGTGCCAGCAGTGTGACCGAGGTCGACACCGGGGAGCTGTTTTTT. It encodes CASSVTEVDTGELFF.